This TCR beta chain stems from a study of blood T cells in healthy people across ages. Ten or more counts support this clonotype. Antigen: not known. Germline and junction disagree at one end, which may indicate a read error. Broader study findings: The long-lived group displayed more naive CD4+ cells, plus higher diversity, than the aged donors did. Researchers judged that diversity estimates from one million T cells fell short of true values.

Together with a sample-barcoded 5' primer, a J-beta primer mix was included in a second PCR lasting about 6 to 11 cycles. A template-switch adaptor containing 12 random nucleotides labeled each cDNA molecule. TCRdb re-called the 5' RACE reads through MiXCR, storing one row per CDR3 protein. The data show some 760,000 distinct CDR3 sequences, 20% to 25% seen once. CDR3 length: 13 amino acids. Germline values: CDR1 SSHAT, CDR2 FNYEAQ (reference sequence). The sample was also reused in another study, on T cells of mothers and their children. That source notes: The study recruited a few healthy Caucasian mothers and their six children as donors.

Sequenced input: blood. This receptor was taken from a boy aged 10-17 years in good health. The chain uses TRBV7-7 and TRBJ2-5; D unresolved. For the CDR3, the DNA is TGTGCTAGCAGCTTCATGGGATATGAGACCCAGTACTTC. Protein sequence: CASSFMGYETQYF.